This T cell receptor (beta chain) appears in the sequencing data of a study of T cell repertoires in cytomegalovirus infection. Across the whole study: HLA-B-restricted CMV epitopes that are well studied, plus recently identified HLA-C-restricted ones, were used by the study. Based on public TCR beta signatures, there were indications of CMV infection and of a matching HLA type.

TCRdb used MiXCR to reprocess the reads, holding one entry per CDR3 protein. The sample has about 110,000 distinct CDR3 sequences; 30% to 35% are singletons. A note on this clonotype: Its matching antigen is unknown. At one of its ends the junction is not consistent with the germline gene, which may arise from a read error.

CDR1 is SGHNT, CDR2 YYREEE, per germline (reference sequence). The CDR3 loop spans 14 amino acids. Study-wide points: Dominant in the ex vivo response were TCR beta clonotypes restricted by HLA-C and specific for CMV.

The clonotype comes from a human donor in good health (CMV status not recorded). Some clones in this sample may be carry-over from other donors' samples. The chain combines TRBV5-4 with TRBJ1-1; TRBD1 agrees at 11 bases. Sequencing was performed on CD8+ T cells from cultured PBMCs, taken from culture after CMV antigen stimulation. CDR3: CASSTWDRGNPSGF. DNA for the CDR3: TGTGCCAGCAGCACCTGGGACAGGGGGAACCCTTCCGGCTTT. The full variable domain, in which reference TRBV5-4 and TRBJ1-1 provide the parts outside the CDR3, is ETGVTQSPTHLIKTRGQQVTLRCSSQSGHNTVSWYQQALGQGPQFIFQYYREEENGRGNFPPRFSGLQFPNYSSELNVNALELDDSALYLCASSTWDRGNPSGFGQGTRLTVV.